This record looks at one TCR beta chain sequence and its context. Its target is not known. CDR3 length equals 16 residues. PCR amplification relied on 60 Vbeta primers (plus 13 Jbeta primers). TCRdb keeps only in-frame clones here, not all; method: immunoSEQ multiplex PCR. The table records some 150,000 clones, roughly 79% of them present only once. The record originates from a study of cytomegalovirus exposure and HLA in healthy donors. As for the study in general: A previous analysis identified 95 million to 140 million unique TCR beta sequences derived from roughly 180 million T cells.

General study findings and limits: Associated with cytomegalovirus, according to the listing, were some 180 TCR beta chains. Across donors, sequencing depth was assumed by presence/absence analyses to be roughly uniform.

Donors had nominal health at sampling but likely had unrecorded immune exposures. Sequenced: PBMCs. The gene calls are TRBV21-1 and TRBJ1-5; TRBD1, the table's D call, was not compared with the DNA. TRBV21-1 is a pseudogene. The sequence was obtained from a woman aged 25 to 39 in good health and CMV-seropositive. For the CDR3, the DNA is TGTGCCAGCAGCAAAGTTGGGGCGGCAGGCAATCAGCCCCAGCATTTT. Translation: CASSKVGAAGNQPQHF.